These T cell receptor beta chains were read from a single sample in a study of blood T cell repertoires in COVID-19. Profiling relied on immunoSEQ multiplex PCR, and the TCRdb table lists in-frame clones only, not all of them. The repertoire holds roughly 330,000 clones, approximately 84% seen once, with over 9.5% in the top ten. Material for sequencing was PBMCs or T cells enriched from blood (not recorded which). The origin of the receptors is a woman between 18 and 29 years old who had recovered from COVID-19. Each CDR3 is given with its conserved first and last residue. The order of the fields is clone size, J gene, D gene, V gene, CDR3 DNA, CDR3 protein. A D gene is named only where the DNA matches it firmly. Where a row states a size, it is once, few, many or the class of an expanded clone; other rows omit it.

>NA|TRBJ2-7|NA|TRBV28
TGTGCCAGCCTTACCGGGCTAGCGCCTGTCTACGAGCAGTACTTC
CASLTGLAPVYEQYF
>NA|TRBJ2-4|NA|TRBV28
TGTGCCAGCAGTTTAGGAGGAACCAAAAACATTCAGTACTTC
CASSLGGTKNIQYF
>once|TRBJ2-3|NA|TRBV24-1
TGTGCCACCAGTGATTTTACAGGGGGGGACACAGATACGCAGTATTTT
CATSDFTGGDTDTQYF
>NA|TRBJ2-3|TRBD1|TRBV7-2
TGTGCCAGCAGCTTAGAAGGAGACAGGGCTCTTTTCCCCACAGATACGCAGTATTTT
CASSLEGDRALFPTDTQYF
>NA|TRBJ2-7|TRBD1|TRBV18
TGTGCCAGCTCGCGACAGGGGTACGAGCAGTACTTC
CASSRQGYEQYF
>NA|TRBJ1-1|TRBD1|TRBV28
TGTGCCAGTAGGACAGGGGATTTGAACACTGAAGCTTTCTTT
CASRTGDLNTEAFF
>NA|TRBJ2-1|TRBD2|TRBV27
TGTGCCAGCAGTTTTTTTCCTTTTCGACTAGCGGCTCGAATCGAGAGGTCCTACAATGAGCAGTTCTTC
CASSFFPFRLAARIERSYNEQFF
>NA|TRBJ2-3|TRBD2|TRBV2
TGTGCCAGCATTAATCAGGGACTAGCGGGAGTCGGTCAAGATACGCAGTATTTT
CASINQGLAGVGQDTQYF
>NA|TRBJ2-2|NA|TRBV30
TGTGCCTGGAGGGGGGGACAGTTCACCGGGGAGCTGTTTTTT
CAWRGGQFTGELFF
>once|TRBJ2-2|TRBD1|TRBV18
TGTGCCAGCTCACCGCGGGACAGGGGGCGCACCGGGGAGCTGTTTTTT
CASSPRDRGRTGELFF
>once|TRBJ1-3|NA|TRBV3-1/TRBV3-2
TGTGCCAGCAGCCAAGATTTCGGGAGCTCTGGAAACACCATATATTTT
CASSQDFGSSGNTIYF